The present T cell receptor beta chain was sequenced within a study of Ad26.COV2.S vaccination and SARS-CoV-2 variants. V was cut by 2 bases and J by 0 bases, with 7 bases left in between. The CDR3 consists of 14 residues. The V gene's germline CDR1 is LNHNV and CDR2 YYDKDF (reference sequence). Treatment here: roughly 18 received Ad26.COV2.S at low or high dose, single or two shots; five or six received placebo; per-sample allocation not given. Each sample was drawn 63 days after the first injection (of vaccine or placebo). Libraries were prepared by immunoSEQ multiplex PCR; TCRdb keeps only in-frame clonotypes and omits some of them. The top ten clones hold 12% of a sample with a few hundred thousand clones, 80% to 95% of them seen once.

The clonotype was recovered from a person between 18 and 60 years old who received the Ad26.COV2.S COVID-19 vaccine or a placebo. This material consisted of peripheral blood, taken in a trial of Ad26.COV2.S vaccine versus placebo. V usage is TRBV15 and J usage is TRBJ1-1; no clear D. The CDR3 sequence is CATSRRTVNTEAFF. CDR3 nucleotides: TGTGCCACCAGCAGACGTACAGTGAACACTGAAGCTTTCTTT.